Listed below are T cell receptor beta chains from one sample, sequenced in a study of T cells of healthy individuals. One entry per CDR3 protein results from TCRdb running MiXCR on the 5' RACE reads. Of nearly 100,000 distinct CDR3 sequences in the sample, roughly a sixth are singletons; the top ten hold roughly 6.2%. These receptors were obtained from a human donor in good health. CDR3s include the opening cysteine and the closing phenylalanine or tryptophan. The D gene is left open where the match is weak. Clone size appears in some rows only: once, few, many, or a class for an expanded clone.

abundance	v_gene	j_gene	d_gene	CDR3aa	CDR3nt
-	TRBV12-3/TRBV12-4	TRBJ1-5	TRBD1	CASSRSTGLSNQPQHF	TGTGCCAGCAGCCGATCGACAGGGCTTAGCAATCAGCCCCAGCATTTT
-	TRBV10-3	TRBJ2-6	TRBD1	CAITPGTGSSGANVLTF	TGTGCCATCACCCCCGGGACAGGGTCCTCTGGGGCCAACGTCCTGACTTTC
many	TRBV20-1	TRBJ2-1	-	CSARPGLTDNEQFF	TGCAGTGCTAGACCCGGACTCACAGACAATGAGCAGTTCTTC
few	TRBV3-1	TRBJ2-7	-	CASSQDTVKQYF	TGTGCCAGCAGCCAAGATACCGTAAAGCAGTACTTC
many	TRBV20-1	TRBJ2-7	-	CSARRGEQYF	TGCAGTGCTAGAAGGGGCGAGCAGTACTTC
-	TRBV6-2/TRBV6-3	TRBJ2-1	-	CASSSVGIRSNEQFF	TGTGCCAGCAGTAGCGTGGGGATCAGGAGCAATGAGCAGTTCTTC
many	TRBV18	TRBJ1-1	-	CASSPLRDDNTEAFF	TGTGCCAGCTCACCACTCCGGGACGACAACACTGAAGCTTTCTTT
many	TRBV7-2	TRBJ2-7	TRBD1	CASSGQVTSYEQYF	TGTGCCAGCAGCGGACAGGTTACCTCCTACGAGCAGTACTTC
-	TRBV5-1	TRBJ2-2	-	CASSRGTTQGTGELFF	TGCGCCAGCAGCCGAGGGACCACTCAGGGCACCGGGGAGCTGTTTTTT
-	TRBV27	TRBJ1-2	-	CASSLGRSNGYTF	TGTGCCAGCAGTTTGGGCAGGTCCAATGGCTACACCTTC
-	TRBV6-8	TRBJ1-5	-	CASSYPTWGGSNQPQHF	TGTGCCAGCAGTTACCCTACTTGGGGGGGGAGCAATCAGCCCCAGCATTTT
-	TRBV28	TRBJ2-5	-	CASSPPGHLQETQYF	TGTGCCAGCAGTCCGCCGGGACACCTCCAAGAGACCCAGTACTTC
-	TRBV20-1	TRBJ1-5	TRBD1	CSARLGTGDQPQHF	TGCAGTGCTAGACTCGGGACAGGGGATCAGCCCCAGCATTTT
-	TRBV28	TRBJ1-1	-	CASSSRPRATEAFF	TGTGCCAGCAGTTCCCGGCCCAGGGCGACGGAAGCTTTCTTT
few	TRBV28	TRBJ1-2	-	CASSFGPTNYGYTF	TGTGCCAGCAGTTTCGGACCAACTAACTATGGCTACACCTTC
few	TRBV11-1	TRBJ2-7	-	CASSLWRGYSGTYPYEQYF	TGTGCCAGCAGCCTTTGGCGGGGTTATTCCGGGACTTATCCCTACGAGCAGTACTTC
-	TRBV7-9	TRBJ1-1	-	CASISDGEGEAFF	TGTGCCAGCATCTCGGACGGGGAGGGAGAAGCTTTCTTT
-	TRBV28	TRBJ2-3	TRBD2	CASRPDGLAGPTDTQYF	TGTGCCAGCAGACCCGACGGGCTAGCGGGGCCCACAGATACGCAGTATTTT
-	TRBV4-3	TRBJ1-1	-	CASSHRDTPGTEAFF	TGCGCCAGCAGCCACCGGGACACCCCCGGCACTGAAGCTTTCTTT
few	TRBV30	TRBJ1-5	-	CAWNLDNQPQHF	TGTGCCTGGAATTTGGATAATCAGCCCCAGCATTTT
-	TRBV7-2	TRBJ2-1	-	CASIPNLAPDPPEQFF	TGTGCCAGCATCCCAAACTTAGCCCCCGACCCCCCTGAGCAGTTCTTC
many	TRBV20-1	TRBJ2-1	TRBD1	CSATGQLYNEQFF	TGCAGTGCTACGGGACAGCTATACAATGAGCAGTTCTTC
few	TRBV27	TRBJ2-1	-	CASTHSRDRSSYNEQFF	TGTGCCAGCACCCATTCAAGGGACCGGAGCTCCTACAATGAGCAGTTCTTC
-	TRBV2	TRBJ2-3	-	CASSRNADTQYF	TGTGCCAGCAGTCGTAACGCAGATACGCAGTATTTT
-	TRBV9	TRBJ2-5	TRBD1	CASRAGRQGEFSETQYF	TGTGCCAGCAGAGCAGGGAGACAGGGAGAATTTTCAGAGACCCAGTACTTC
many	TRBV5-6	TRBJ1-5	-	CASSTFNRAGQPQHF	TGTGCCAGCAGCACTTTTAACAGGGCGGGTCAGCCCCAGCATTTT
many	TRBV6-4	TRBJ2-3	TRBD2	CASSETSGGRGADTQYF	TGTGCCAGCAGTGAAACTAGCGGGGGGCGAGGCGCAGATACGCAGTATTTT
-	TRBV19	TRBJ1-2	-	CASSNGAGPYGYTF	TGTGCCAGTAGTAACGGAGCAGGGCCATATGGCTACACCTTC
-	TRBV4-2	TRBJ1-3	TRBD1	CASSQVGTGDSDTIYF	TGTGCCAGCAGCCAAGTCGGGACAGGCGACTCGGACACCATATATTTT
-	TRBV5-1	TRBJ2-5	-	CASSLAQETQYF	TGCGCCAGCAGTTTGGCTCAAGAGACCCAGTACTTC
-	TRBV5-1	TRBJ2-7	-	CASSYGGRSYEQYF	TGCGCCAGCAGCTACGGGGGGCGGTCCTACGAGCAGTACTTC
-	TRBV20-1	TRBJ1-6	-	CSARVPAGGDRSPLHF	TGCAGTGCTAGAGTACCGGCGGGGGGGGATCGTTCACCCCTCCACTTT
-	TRBV5-1	TRBJ1-1	TRBD1	CASSLTSGQKNTEAFF	TGCGCCAGCAGCCTCACCTCGGGACAGAAGAACACTGAAGCTTTCTTT
many	TRBV15	TRBJ1-3	-	CATSRDRGGATGNTIYF	TGTGCCACCAGCAGAGATCGCGGGGGGGCGACTGGAAACACCATATATTTT
many	TRBV29-1	TRBJ1-2	TRBD1	CSVDRRGLTYGYTF	TGCAGCGTTGACCGCAGGGGGCTTACCTATGGCTACACCTTC
-	TRBV27	TRBJ2-1	TRBD2	CASSLSGDYNEQFF	TGTGCCAGCAGTCTTAGCGGGGACTACAATGAGCAGTTCTTC
many	TRBV2	TRBJ2-1	-	CASRGTGTEQFF	TGTGCCAGCAGGGGTACAGGGACCGAGCAGTTCTTC
many	TRBV12-3/TRBV12-4	TRBJ1-5	-	CASSFWDHSNQPQHF	TGTGCCAGCAGTTTTTGGGACCATAGCAATCAGCCCCAGCATTTT
many	TRBV7-2	TRBJ2-2	-	CASSFNGAGGGELFF	TGTGCCAGCAGCTTTAATGGCGCCGGGGGAGGGGAGCTGTTTTTT
-	TRBV11-1	TRBJ2-1	-	CASSSQLVYNEQFF	TGTGCCAGCAGCTCACAACTAGTGTACAATGAGCAGTTCTTC
-	TRBV2	TRBJ2-1	TRBD1	CASSDRGLGYNEQFF	TGTGCCAGCAGTGACAGGGGGCTGGGGTACAATGAGCAGTTCTTC
-	TRBV20-1	TRBJ2-7	TRBD2	CSAPKQRGFSYEQYF	TGCAGTGCTCCGAAGCAGCGGGGGTTCTCCTACGAGCAGTACTTC
many	TRBV6-6	TRBJ2-2	-	CASSPRGIGELFF	TGTGCCAGCAGTCCCCGGGGTATCGGGGAGCTGTTTTTT
few	TRBV6-2/TRBV6-3	TRBJ1-1	-	CASRRGGNTEAFF	TGTGCCAGCAGGCGAGGGGGGAACACTGAAGCTTTCTTT
many	TRBV4-1	TRBJ2-3	TRBD2	CASSRSGSGEYTDTQYF	TGCGCCAGCAGCCGAAGCGGGAGTGGCGAGTACACAGATACGCAGTATTTT
-	TRBV5-1	TRBJ2-1	-	CASSLTDGNEQFF	TGCGCCAGCAGCCTCACGGACGGGAATGAGCAGTTCTTC
-	TRBV29-1	TRBJ2-5	-	CSVPGETQYF	TGCAGCGTTCCCGGGGAGACCCAGTACTTC
-	TRBV28	TRBJ1-1	-	CASRPLGGFGTEAFF	TGTGCCAGCAGACCTCTCGGGGGGTTTGGCACTGAAGCTTTCTTT
-	TRBV6-5	TRBJ1-5	TRBD1	CASSPGGGQPQHF	TGTGCCAGCAGTCCAGGGGGGGGGCAGCCCCAGCATTTT
few	TRBV6-5	TRBJ1-5	-	CASSYSYRVNQPQHF	TGTGCCAGCAGTTACTCGTATCGGGTTAATCAGCCCCAGCATTTT